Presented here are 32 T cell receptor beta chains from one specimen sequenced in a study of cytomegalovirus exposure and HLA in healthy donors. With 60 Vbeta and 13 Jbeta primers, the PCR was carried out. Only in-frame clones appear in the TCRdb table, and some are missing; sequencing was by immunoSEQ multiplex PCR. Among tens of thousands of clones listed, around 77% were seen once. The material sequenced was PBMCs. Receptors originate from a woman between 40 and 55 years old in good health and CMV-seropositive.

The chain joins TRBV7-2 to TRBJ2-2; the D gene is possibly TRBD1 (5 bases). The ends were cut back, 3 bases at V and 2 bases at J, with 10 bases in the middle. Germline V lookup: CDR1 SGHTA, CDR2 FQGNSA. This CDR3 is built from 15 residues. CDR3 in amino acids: CASSFRQLNTGELFF. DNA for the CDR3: TGTGCCAGCAGCTTTAGACAGCTAAACACCGGGGAGCTGTTTTTT.

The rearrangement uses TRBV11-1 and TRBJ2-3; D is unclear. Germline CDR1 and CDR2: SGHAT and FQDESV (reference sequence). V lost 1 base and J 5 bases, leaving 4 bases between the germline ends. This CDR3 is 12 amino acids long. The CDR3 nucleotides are TGTGCCAGCAGCTTAGGCGGAGATACGCAGTATTTT. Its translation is CASSLGGDTQYF.

CDR3 nucleotide sequence: TGCGCCAGCAGCCAAGTCGGACACTTAAACACCGGGGAGCTGTTTTTT. Its protein product is CASSQVGHLNTGELFF. The chain joins TRBV4-1 to TRBJ2-2, with a tentative D call TRBD1 (5 bases). Germline-derived CDR1 and CDR2 are MGHRA and YSYEKL. The CDR3 spans 16 residues. V dropped 1 base and J dropped 2 bases, with 11 bases sitting between them.

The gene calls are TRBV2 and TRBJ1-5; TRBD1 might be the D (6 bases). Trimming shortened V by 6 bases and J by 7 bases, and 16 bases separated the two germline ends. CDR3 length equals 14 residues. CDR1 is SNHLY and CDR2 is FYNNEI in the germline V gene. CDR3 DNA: TGTGCCAGCAGCGGAGGACAAAGGGGGCAGCCCCAGCATTTT. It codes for CASSGGQRGQPQHF. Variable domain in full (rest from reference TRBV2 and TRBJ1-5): EPEVTQTPSHQVTQMGQEVILRCVPISNHLYFYWYRQILGQKVEFLVSFYNNEISEKSEIFDDQFSVERPDGSNFTLKIRSTKLEDSAMYFCASSGGQRGQPQHFGDGTRLSIL.

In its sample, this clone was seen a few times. The CDR3 sequence: CASMVSSYNEQFF. The DNA for the CDR3 is TGTGCCAGTATGGTGAGTTCCTACAATGAGCAGTTCTTC. The chain recombines TRBV19 with TRBJ2-1, with D uncertain. Trimming pared 7 bases from V and 1 base from J, leaving 8 bases between. This CDR3 has 13 residues. Germline V gene lookup returns CDR1 LNHDA and CDR2 SQIVND (reference sequence). The entire variable domain, with the rest obtained from reference TRBV19 and TRBJ2-1, is as follows: DGGITQSPKYLFRKEGQNVTLSCEQNLNHDAMYWYRQDPGQGLRLIYYSQIVNDFQKGDIAEGYSVSREKKESFPLTVTSAQKNPTAFYLCASMVSSYNEQFFGPGTRLTVL.

As DNA, the CDR3 is TGCGCCACCCCCCGCCGGGACAGGGTTGCTCAGCCCCAGCATTTT. This sequence encodes CATPRRDRVAQPQHF. The chain couples TRBV10-1 to TRBJ1-5, with 9 nucleotides matching TRBD1. The germline CDR1 and CDR2 sequences are WNHNN and SYGVQD (reference sequence). The CDR3 length is 15 residues. V dropped 10 bases and J dropped 6; count of bases not matched to a gene: 13.

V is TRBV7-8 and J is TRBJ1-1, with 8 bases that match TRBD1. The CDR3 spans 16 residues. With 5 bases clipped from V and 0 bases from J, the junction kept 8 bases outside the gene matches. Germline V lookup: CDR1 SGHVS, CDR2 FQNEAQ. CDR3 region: CASSRYGGQVNTEAFF. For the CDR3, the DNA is TGTGCCAGCAGCCGATATGGGGGACAGGTGAACACTGAAGCTTTCTTT.

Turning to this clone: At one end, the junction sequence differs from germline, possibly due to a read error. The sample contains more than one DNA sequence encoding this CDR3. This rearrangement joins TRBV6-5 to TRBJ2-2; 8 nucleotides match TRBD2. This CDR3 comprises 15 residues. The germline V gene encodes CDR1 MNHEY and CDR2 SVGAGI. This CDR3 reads CASTRGGAHTGELFF. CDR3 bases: TGTGCCAGCACCCGGGGGGGGGCGCACACCGGGGAGCTGTTTTTC.

This CDR3 is CASSQAGDTEAFF. The CDR3 DNA sequence: TGCGCCAGCAGCCAAGCCGGGGACACTGAAGCTTTCTTT. This chain links TRBV4-1 with TRBJ1-1; D not resolved. The CDR3 has 13 residues. V lost 1 base, J lost 3 bases, and 6 bases lay in between. Germline V CDR1 and CDR2: MGHRA, YSYEKL.

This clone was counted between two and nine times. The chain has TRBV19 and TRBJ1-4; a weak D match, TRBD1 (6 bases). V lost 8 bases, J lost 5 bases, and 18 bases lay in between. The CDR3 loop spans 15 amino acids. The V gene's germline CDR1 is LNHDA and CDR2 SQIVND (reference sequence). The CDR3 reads CASSVGTQGNEKLFF. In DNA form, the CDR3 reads TGTGCCAGTTCGGTCGGGACACAGGGAAATGAAAAACTGTTTTTT.

CDR3 loop: CASSLARLGDSPLHF. The CDR3 coding sequence is TGTGCCAGCAGCTTAGCCCGCCTCGGGGATTCACCCCTCCACTTT. V is TRBV7-2 and J is TRBJ1-6; D gene uncertain. The V end lost 0 bases, the J end lost 8 bases, and 11 bases lay between the germline ends. Germline V gene sequence: CDR1 SGHTA, CDR2 FQGNSA. CDR3 length: 15 amino acids.

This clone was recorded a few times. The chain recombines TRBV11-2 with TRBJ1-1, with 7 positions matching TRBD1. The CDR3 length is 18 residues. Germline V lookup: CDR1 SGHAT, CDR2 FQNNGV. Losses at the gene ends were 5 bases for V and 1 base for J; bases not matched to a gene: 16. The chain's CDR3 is CASSLLWARGEKNTEAFF. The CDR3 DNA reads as TGTGCCAGCAGCCTCCTTTGGGCCAGGGGGGAGAAGAACACTGAAGCTTTCTTT.

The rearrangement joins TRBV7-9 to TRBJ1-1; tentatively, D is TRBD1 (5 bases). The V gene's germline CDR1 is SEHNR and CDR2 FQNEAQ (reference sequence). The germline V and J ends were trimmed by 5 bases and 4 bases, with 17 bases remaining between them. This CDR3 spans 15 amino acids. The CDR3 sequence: CASSTLRGGGTEAFF. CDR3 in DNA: TGTGCCAGCAGCACCCTCCGTGGGGGGGGCACTGAAGCTTTCTTT. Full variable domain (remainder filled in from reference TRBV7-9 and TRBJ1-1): DTGVSQNPRHKITKRGQNVTFRCDPISEHNRLYWYRQTLGQGPEFLTYFQNEAQLEKSRLLSDRFSAERPKGSFSTLEIQRTEQGDSAMYLCASSTLRGGGTEAFFGQGTRLTVV.

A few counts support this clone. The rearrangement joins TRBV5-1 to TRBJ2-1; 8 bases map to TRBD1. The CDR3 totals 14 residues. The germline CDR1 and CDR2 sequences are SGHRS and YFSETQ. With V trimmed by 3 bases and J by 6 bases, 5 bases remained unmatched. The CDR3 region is CASSSGQVGNEQFF. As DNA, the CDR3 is TGCGCCAGCAGCTCGGGACAGGTTGGCAATGAGCAGTTCTTC.

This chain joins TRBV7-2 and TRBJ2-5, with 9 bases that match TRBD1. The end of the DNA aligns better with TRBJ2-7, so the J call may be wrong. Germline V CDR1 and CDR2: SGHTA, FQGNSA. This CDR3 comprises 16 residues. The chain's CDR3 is CASSHRPGQGAHEQYF. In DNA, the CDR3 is TGTGCCAGCAGCCATAGGCCGGGACAGGGAGCCCACGAGCAGTACTTC.

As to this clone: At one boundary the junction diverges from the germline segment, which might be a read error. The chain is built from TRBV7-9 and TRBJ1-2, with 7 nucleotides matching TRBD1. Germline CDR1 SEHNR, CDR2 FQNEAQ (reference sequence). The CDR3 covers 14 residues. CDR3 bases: TGTTCCAGCAGCTTAGCGACAGGGAACTATGGCTACACCTTC. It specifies CSSSLATGNYGYTF.

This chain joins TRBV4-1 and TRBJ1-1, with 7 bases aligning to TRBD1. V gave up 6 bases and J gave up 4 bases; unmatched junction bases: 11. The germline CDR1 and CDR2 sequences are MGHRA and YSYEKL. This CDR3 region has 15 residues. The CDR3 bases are TGCGCCAGCAGTCCAATGACAGGGAGAACCACTGAAGCTTTCTTT. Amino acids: CASSPMTGRTTEAFF.

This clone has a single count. The CDR3 spells CASSRASGGVSEQYF. The DNA of the CDR3 is TGTGCCAGCAGCCGCGCTAGCGGGGGGGTGTCCGAGCAGTACTTC. This chain joins TRBV5-4 and TRBJ2-7; 12 bases map to TRBD2. CDR3 length: 15 residues. Germline values: CDR1 SGHNT, CDR2 YYREEE (reference sequence). Trimming removed 4 bases from V and 6 bases from J; junction bases left unmatched: 8.

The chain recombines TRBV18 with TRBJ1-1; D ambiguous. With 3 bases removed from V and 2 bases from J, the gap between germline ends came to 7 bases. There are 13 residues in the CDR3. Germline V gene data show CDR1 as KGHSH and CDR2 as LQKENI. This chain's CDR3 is CASSPRGNTEAFF. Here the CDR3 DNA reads TGTGCCAGCTCACCCCGCGGAAACACTGAAGCTTTCTTT. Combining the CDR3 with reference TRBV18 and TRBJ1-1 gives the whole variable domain NAGVMQNPRHLVRRRGQEARLRCSPMKGHSHVYWYRQLPEEGLKFMVYLQKENIIDESGMPKERFSAEFPKEGPSILRIQQVVRGDSAAYFCASSPRGNTEAFFGQGTRLTVV.

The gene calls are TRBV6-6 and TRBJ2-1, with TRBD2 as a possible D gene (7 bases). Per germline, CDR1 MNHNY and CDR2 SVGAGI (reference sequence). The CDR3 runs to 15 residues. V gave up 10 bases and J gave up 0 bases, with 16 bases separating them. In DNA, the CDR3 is TGTGCCACCGGGGAGGGGGGGGCCTCCTACAATGAGCAGTTCTTC. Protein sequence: CATGEGGASYNEQFF.

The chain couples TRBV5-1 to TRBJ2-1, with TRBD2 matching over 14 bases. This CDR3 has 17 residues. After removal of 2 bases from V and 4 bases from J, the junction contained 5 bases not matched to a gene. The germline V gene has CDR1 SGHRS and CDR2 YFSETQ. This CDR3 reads CASSFLTSGGGYNEQFF. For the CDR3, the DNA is TGCGCCAGCAGCTTCCTGACTAGCGGGGGGGGGTACAATGAGCAGTTCTTC.

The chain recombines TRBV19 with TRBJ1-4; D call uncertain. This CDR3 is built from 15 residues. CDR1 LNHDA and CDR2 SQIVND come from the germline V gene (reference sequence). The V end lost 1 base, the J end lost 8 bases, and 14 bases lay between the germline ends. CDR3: CASSIGGGSEEKLFF. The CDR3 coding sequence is TGTGCCAGTAGTATAGGCGGCGGGTCGGAAGAAAAACTGTTTTTT.

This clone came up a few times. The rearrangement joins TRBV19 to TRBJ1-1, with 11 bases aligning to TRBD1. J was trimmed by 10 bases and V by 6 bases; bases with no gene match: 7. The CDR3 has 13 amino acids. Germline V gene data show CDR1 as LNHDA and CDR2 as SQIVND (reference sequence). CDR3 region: CASSPGQGGSAFF. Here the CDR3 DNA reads TGTGCCAGTAGCCCGGGACAGGGGGGTTCAGCTTTCTTT.

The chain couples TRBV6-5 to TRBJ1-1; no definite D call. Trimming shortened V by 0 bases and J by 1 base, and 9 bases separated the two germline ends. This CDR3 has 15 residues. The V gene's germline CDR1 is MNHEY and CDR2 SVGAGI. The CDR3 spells CASSYSRAENTEAFF. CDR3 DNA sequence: TGTGCCAGCAGTTACTCGAGGGCGGAGAACACTGAAGCTTTCTTT.

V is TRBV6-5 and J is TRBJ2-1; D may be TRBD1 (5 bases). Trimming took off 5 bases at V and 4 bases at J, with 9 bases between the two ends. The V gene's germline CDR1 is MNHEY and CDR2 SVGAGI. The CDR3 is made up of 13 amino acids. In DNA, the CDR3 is TGTGCCAGCAGTGCCAGGGAATACAATGAGCAGTTCTTC. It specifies CASSAREYNEQFF.

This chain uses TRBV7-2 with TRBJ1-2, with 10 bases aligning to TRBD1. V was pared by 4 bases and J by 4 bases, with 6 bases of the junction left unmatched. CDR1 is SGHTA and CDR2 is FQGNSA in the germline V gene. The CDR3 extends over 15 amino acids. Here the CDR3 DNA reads TGTGCCAGCAGCTCGGCCGGGACAGGGGCCTATGGCTACACCTTC. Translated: CASSSAGTGAYGYTF.

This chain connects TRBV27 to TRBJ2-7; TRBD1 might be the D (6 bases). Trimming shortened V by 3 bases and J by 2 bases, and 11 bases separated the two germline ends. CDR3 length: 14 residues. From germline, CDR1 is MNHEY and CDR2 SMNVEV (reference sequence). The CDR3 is CASSFGQGPYEQYF. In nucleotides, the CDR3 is TGTGCCAGCAGTTTCGGGCAGGGGCCCTACGAGCAGTACTTC.

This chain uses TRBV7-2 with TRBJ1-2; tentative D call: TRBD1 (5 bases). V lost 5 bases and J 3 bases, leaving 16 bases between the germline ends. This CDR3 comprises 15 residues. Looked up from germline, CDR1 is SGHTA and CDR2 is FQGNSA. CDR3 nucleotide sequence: TGTGCCAGCAGCCCAGGCGGATCGACAGACTATGGCTACACCTTC. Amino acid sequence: CASSPGGSTDYGYTF.

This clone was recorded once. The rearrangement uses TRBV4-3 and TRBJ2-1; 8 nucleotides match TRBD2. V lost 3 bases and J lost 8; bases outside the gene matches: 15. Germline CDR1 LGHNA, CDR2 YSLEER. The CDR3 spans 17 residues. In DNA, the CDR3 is TGCGCCAGCAGCCAGGATCCCCCCGGGACTAGGAAAGATGAGCAGTTCTTC. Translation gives CASSQDPPGTRKDEQFF.

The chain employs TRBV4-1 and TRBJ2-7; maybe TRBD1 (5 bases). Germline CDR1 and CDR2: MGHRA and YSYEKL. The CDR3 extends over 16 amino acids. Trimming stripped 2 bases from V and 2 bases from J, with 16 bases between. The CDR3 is CASSQPQGRVAYEQYF. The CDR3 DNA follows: TGCGCCAGCAGCCAACCTCAGGGCAGGGTCGCCTACGAGCAGTACTTC.

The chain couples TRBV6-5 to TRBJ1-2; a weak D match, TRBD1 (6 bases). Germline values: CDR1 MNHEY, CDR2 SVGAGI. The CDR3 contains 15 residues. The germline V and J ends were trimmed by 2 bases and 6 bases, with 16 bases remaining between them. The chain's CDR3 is CASSYEFRRGNGYTF. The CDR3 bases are TGTGCCAGCAGTTACGAATTTCGTAGGGGGAATGGCTACACCTTC.

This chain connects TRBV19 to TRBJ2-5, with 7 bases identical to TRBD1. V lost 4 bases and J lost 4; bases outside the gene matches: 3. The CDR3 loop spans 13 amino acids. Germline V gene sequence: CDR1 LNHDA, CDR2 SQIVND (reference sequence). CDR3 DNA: TGTGCCAGTAGTAGACAGGGTAGAGAGACCCAGTACTTC. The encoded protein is CASSRQGRETQYF.